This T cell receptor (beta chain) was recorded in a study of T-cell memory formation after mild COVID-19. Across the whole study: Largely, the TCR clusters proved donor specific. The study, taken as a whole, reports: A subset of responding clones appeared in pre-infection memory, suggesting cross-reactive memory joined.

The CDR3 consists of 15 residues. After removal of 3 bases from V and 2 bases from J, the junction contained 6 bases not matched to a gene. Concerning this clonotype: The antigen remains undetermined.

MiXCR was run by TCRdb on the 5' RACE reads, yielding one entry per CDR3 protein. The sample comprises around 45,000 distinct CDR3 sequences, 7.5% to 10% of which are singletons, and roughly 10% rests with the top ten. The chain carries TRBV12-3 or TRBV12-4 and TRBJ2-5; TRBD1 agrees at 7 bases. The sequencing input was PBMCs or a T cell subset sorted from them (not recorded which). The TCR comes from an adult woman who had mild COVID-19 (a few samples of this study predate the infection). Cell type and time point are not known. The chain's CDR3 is CASSFGTGDQETQYF. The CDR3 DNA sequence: TGTGCCAGCAGTTTCGGTACAGGGGATCAAGAGACCCAGTACTTC.